The rows below give T cell receptor beta chains drawn from one sample of a study of T cell repertoires in cytomegalovirus infection. One entry per CDR3 protein, called by TCRdb with MiXCR from the reads. The repertoire holds hundreds of thousands of distinct CDR3 sequences, 20% to 25% seen once, with less than 10% in the top ten. Input material: CD8+ T cells from PBMCs. The receptors here all came from a human donor in good health (CMV status not recorded). Some clones in this sample may be carry-over from other donors' samples. Each CDR3 is given with its conserved first and last residue. The D gene is left open where the match is weak. Clone size is not always given. Where it is, it says once, few, many or a class for expanded clones.

few,TRBJ1-2,14,-,TRBV5-4,CASSLVGFGYGYTF,TGTGCCAGCAGCTTGGTGGGGTTCGGTTATGGCTACACCTTC
few,TRBJ1-1,12,-,TRBV29-1,CSVEQGPTEAFF,TGCAGCGTGGAACAGGGACCCACTGAAGCTTTCTTT
few,TRBJ2-3,12,-,TRBV28,CASSYITDTQYF,TGTGCCAGCAGTTATATTACAGATACGCAGTATTTT
-,TRBJ2-2,14,-,TRBV7-9,CASTSAGLGGELFF,TGTGCCAGCACGTCCGCGGGGCTGGGCGGGGAGCTGTTTTTT
-,TRBJ2-3,11,-,TRBV27,CASTDSIRCYF,TGTGCCAGCACCGACTCGATCAGGTGCTATTTT
many,TRBJ2-1,15,TRBD2,TRBV6-5,CATQKSGEGYNEQFF,TGTGCCACCCAAAAAAGCGGGGAAGGCTACAATGAGCAGTTCTTC
many,TRBJ2-1,14,-,TRBV7-9,CASSPPGNYNEQFF,TGTGCCAGCAGCCCTCCGGGCAACTACAATGAGCAGTTCTTC
few,TRBJ2-3,12,-,TRBV6-2/TRBV6-3,CASTPPGDTQYF,TGTGCCAGCACCCCGCCAGGAGATACGCAGTATTTT
few,TRBJ2-7,14,-,TRBV12-3/TRBV12-4,CASSLEGPGYEQYF,TGTGCCAGCAGTTTGGAGGGGCCGGGTTACGAGCAGTACTTC
-,TRBJ2-1,15,TRBD2,TRBV4-1,CASSQVPGGIREQFF,TGCGCCAGCAGCCAAGTCCCGGGGGGTATCCGTGAGCAGTTCTTC
-,TRBJ2-4,12,TRBD2,TRBV29-1,CSVERTSGGLYF,TGCAGCGTTGAGCGGACTAGCGGGGGCTTGTACTTC
-,TRBJ1-2,14,-,TRBV6-5,CASSFGTERYGYTF,TGTGCCAGCAGTTTTGGGACGGAACGATATGGCTACACCTTC
-,TRBJ2-3,16,-,TRBV29-1,CSAPGAGKPGGATQYF,TGCAGCGCTCCCGGGGCAGGGAAGCCCGGAGGAGCTACGCAGTATTTT
-,TRBJ2-3,16,TRBD2,TRBV7-3,CASSPRTSGGEDTQYF,TGTGCCAGCAGCCCTCGGACTAGCGGGGGGGAAGATACGCAGTATTTT
many,TRBJ2-1,17,-,TRBV28,CASSSFSGASSYNEQFF,TGTGCCAGCAGTTCCTTTTCCGGGGCGAGTTCCTACAATGAGCAGTTCTTC
-,TRBJ2-1,13,TRBD1,TRBV20-1,CSAWGQGVREQFF,TGCAGTGCTTGGGGACAGGGGGTTCGGGAGCAGTTCTTC
-,TRBJ2-5,18,-,TRBV14,CASSHTPTTQMYQETQYF,TGTGCCAGCAGCCACACTCCTACTACACAAATGTACCAAGAGACCCAGTACTTC
many,TRBJ1-1,15,-,TRBV4-1,CASSPLEGGNTEAFF,TGCGCCAGCAGCCCTCTTGAGGGGGGGAACACTGAAGCTTTCTTT
many,TRBJ2-5,15,-,TRBV7-9,CASSRPRQLEETQYF,TGTGCCAGCAGCCGACCCCGTCAACTTGAAGAGACCCAGTACTTC
-,TRBJ2-7,14,-,TRBV14,CASSQVYGEHEQYF,TGTGCCAGCAGCCAAGTGTATGGGGAGCACGAGCAGTACTTC
few,TRBJ2-7,13,-,TRBV20-1,CSASNDMLYEQYF,TGCAGTGCTAGCAACGATATGCTCTACGAGCAGTACTTC
-,TRBJ1-5,14,TRBD1,TRBV29-1,CSVGQGSGNQPQHF,TGCAGCGTCGGACAGGGGAGTGGCAATCAGCCCCAGCATTTT
-,TRBJ2-1,15,TRBD1,TRBV23-1,CASSHYRGTYNEQFF,TGCGCCAGCAGTCATTACAGGGGGACCTACAATGAGCAGTTCTTC
-,TRBJ1-2,12,-,TRBV7-8,CASSPAGLGYTF,TGTGCCAGCAGCCCCGCGGGACTAGGCTACACCTTC
-,TRBJ2-7,16,-,TRBV7-9,CASSLGRTVSSYEQYF,TGTGCCAGCAGCTTAGGGCGGACGGTAAGCTCCTACGAGCAGTACTTC
few,TRBJ2-1,14,-,TRBV7-6,CASSLSRVRNEQFF,TGTGCCAGCAGCTTAAGTAGGGTTAGAAATGAGCAGTTCTTC
-,TRBJ1-1,10,-,TRBV20-1,CSATGNQAFF,TGCAGTGCAACAGGGAACCAAGCTTTCTTT
many,TRBJ1-2,16,-,TRBV20-1,CSATRQEGQGNYGYTF,TGCAGTGCTACCCGTCAAGAGGGGCAGGGTAACTATGGCTACACCTTC
few,TRBJ1-2,19,-,TRBV28,CASSFRELQLPPWPYGYTF,TGTGCCAGCAGTTTCCGGGAGCTGCAACTTCCCCCTTGGCCTTATGGCTACACCTTC
-,TRBJ1-1,11,-,TRBV29-1,CSVPDGLVAFF,TGCAGCGTTCCGGACGGTTTGGTGGCTTTCTTT
-,TRBJ1-2,13,TRBD1,TRBV20-1,CSAAGTGSYGYTF,TGCAGTGCGGCCGGGACAGGGTCCTATGGCTACACCTTC
-,TRBJ2-7,13,TRBD2,TRBV20-1,CSAPGLSYYEQYF,TGCAGTGCCCCGGGACTATCTTACTACGAGCAGTACTTC
-,TRBJ2-2,12,TRBD2,TRBV4-2,CSSAGGAGELFF,TGTTCCAGCGCGGGGGGCGCCGGGGAGCTGTTTTTT
few,TRBJ1-1,14,TRBD1,TRBV28,CASSLTGVDTEAFF,TGTGCCAGCAGTCTGACAGGGGTTGACACTGAAGCTTTCTTT
many,TRBJ2-2,18,-,TRBV7-8,CASSLDIVMGLYTGELFF,TGTGCCAGCAGCTTAGACATCGTAATGGGGCTATACACCGGGGAGCTGTTTTTT
-,TRBJ2-1,13,-,TRBV5-1,CASSLWGDNEQFF,TGCGCCAGCAGCCTTTGGGGAGACAATGAGCAGTTCTTC
-,TRBJ2-2,16,-,TRBV7-8,CASRVPGGSNTGELFF,TGTGCCAGCAGAGTCCCTGGGGGTTCGAACACCGGGGAGCTGTTTTTT
-,TRBJ2-1,12,-,TRBV29-1,CSVSWGVNEQFF,TGCAGCGTCTCCTGGGGGGTAAATGAGCAGTTCTTC
-,TRBJ1-1,12,-,TRBV7-2,CASSPEDSKAFF,TGTGCCAGCAGCCCTGAGGATTCTAAAGCTTTCTTT
few,TRBJ1-1,15,-,TRBV7-9,CASSLVGGTNTEAFF,TGTGCCAGCAGCTTAGTTGGGGGCACAAACACTGAAGCTTTCTTT
few,TRBJ1-1,15,-,TRBV28,CASSLADRGNTEAFF,TGTGCCAGCAGTTTAGCGGACAGAGGGAACACTGAAGCTTTCTTT
few,TRBJ2-5,15,-,TRBV7-6,CASSLARRPQETQYF,TGTGCCAGCAGCTTAGCACGGCGGCCCCAAGAGACCCAGTACTTC
-,TRBJ1-2,16,TRBD1,TRBV13,CASSLTRTGGFDGYTF,TGTGCCAGCAGCTTAACTAGGACAGGGGGTTTCGATGGCTACACCTTC
-,TRBJ2-3,14,-,TRBV7-9,CASSKGQVSDTQYF,TGTGCCAGCAGCAAGGGGCAGGTCTCAGATACGCAGTATTTT
many,TRBJ2-1,16,-,TRBV7-9,CASSLRAGGSYNEQFF,TGTGCCAGCAGCCTTCGCGCGGGTGGCTCCTACAATGAGCAGTTCTTC
once,TRBJ1-1,13,TRBD1,TRBV13,CASSLGDRAVAFF,TGTGCCAGCAGCTTAGGGGACAGGGCGGTCGCTTTCTTT
many,TRBJ2-7,12,-,TRBV12-3/TRBV12-4,CASSLWSYEQYF,TGTGCCAGCAGTTTATGGTCCTACGAGCAGTACTTC
few,TRBJ2-7,15,TRBD1,TRBV4-1,CASSQAGTGSHEQYF,TGTGCCAGCAGCCAAGCCGGGACAGGGAGTCACGAGCAGTACTTC
many,TRBJ1-5,15,-,TRBV12-3/TRBV12-4,CASSFGGGGKRPQHF,TGTGCCAGCAGTTTTGGTGGCGGGGGTAAAAGGCCCCAGCATTTT
-,TRBJ2-7,18,TRBD2,TRBV19,CASSETSGGVTRTYEQYF,TGTGCCAGTAGTGAGACTAGCGGGGGGGTTACGCGGACCTACGAGCAGTACTTC
-,TRBJ2-7,14,-,TRBV5-1,CASSWVPNSYEQYF,TGCGCCAGCAGCTGGGTCCCAAACTCCTACGAGCAGTACTTC
many,TRBJ2-2,15,-,TRBV7-9,CASRLSHANTGELFF,TGTGCCAGCAGGTTATCACATGCGAACACCGGGGAGCTGTTTTTT
-,TRBJ2-7,14,TRBD1,TRBV10-3,CAIRPGQGSGEQYF,TGTGCCATCAGGCCGGGACAGGGGAGTGGCGAGCAGTACTTC
many,TRBJ1-2,17,TRBD1,TRBV12-5,CASGPYSGTGGHYGYTF,TGTGCTAGTGGTCCCTATTCCGGGACAGGGGGCCACTATGGCTACACCTTC